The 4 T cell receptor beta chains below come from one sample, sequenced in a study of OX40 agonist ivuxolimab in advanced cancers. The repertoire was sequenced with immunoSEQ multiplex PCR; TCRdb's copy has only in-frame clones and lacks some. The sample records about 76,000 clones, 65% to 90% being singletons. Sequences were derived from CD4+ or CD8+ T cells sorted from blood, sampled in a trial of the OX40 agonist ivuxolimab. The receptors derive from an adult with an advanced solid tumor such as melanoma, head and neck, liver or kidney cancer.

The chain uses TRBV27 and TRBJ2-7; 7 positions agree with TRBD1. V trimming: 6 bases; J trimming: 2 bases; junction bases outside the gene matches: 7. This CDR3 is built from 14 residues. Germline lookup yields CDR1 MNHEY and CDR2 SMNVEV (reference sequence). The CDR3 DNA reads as TGTGCCAGCAGCAATACCGGACAGGCCTACGAGCAGTACTTC. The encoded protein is CASSNTGQAYEQYF.

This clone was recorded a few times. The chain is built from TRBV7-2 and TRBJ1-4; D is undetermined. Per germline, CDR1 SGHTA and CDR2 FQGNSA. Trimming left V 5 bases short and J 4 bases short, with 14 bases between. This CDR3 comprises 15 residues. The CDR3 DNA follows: TGTGCCAGCAGCCGGAGGACGCTAAATAATGAAAAACTGTTTTTT. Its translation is CASSRRTLNNEKLFF.

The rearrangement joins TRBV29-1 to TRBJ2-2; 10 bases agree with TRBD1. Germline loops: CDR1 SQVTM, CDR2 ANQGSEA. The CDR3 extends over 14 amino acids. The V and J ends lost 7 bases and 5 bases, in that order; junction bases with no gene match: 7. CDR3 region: CSGGTGAGTGELFF. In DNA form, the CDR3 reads TGCAGCGGGGGGACAGGGGCTGGGACCGGGGAGCTGTTTTTT.

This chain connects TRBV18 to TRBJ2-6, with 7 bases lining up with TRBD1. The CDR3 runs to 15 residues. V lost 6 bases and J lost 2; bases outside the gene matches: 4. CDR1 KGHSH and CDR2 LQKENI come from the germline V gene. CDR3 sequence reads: CASSNDRAGANVLTF. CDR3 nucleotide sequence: TGTGCCAGCTCGAACGACAGGGCTGGGGCCAACGTCCTGACTTTC.